This passage covers 10 T cell receptor beta chains from one sample sequenced in a study of T cells in pancreatic ductal adenocarcinoma. The repertoire was sequenced with immunoSEQ multiplex PCR; TCRdb's copy has only in-frame clones and lacks some. The sample lists over 85,000 clones, nearly 95% occurring once. Selected pancreatic ductal adenocarcinoma patients had undergone surgery without neoadjuvant therapy. The specimen was PBMCs. These receptors all come from a human donor with pancreatic ductal adenocarcinoma.

V and J are TRBV4-1 and TRBJ2-1, with a possible D match to TRBD1 (6 bases). This CDR3 is 15 amino acids long. V lost 3 bases to trimming and J lost 4 bases, with 13 bases between them. Germline V gives CDR1 MGHRA, CDR2 YSYEKL. The CDR3 region is CASSQHNRDYNEQFF. As DNA, the CDR3 is TGCGCCAGCAGCCAGCATAACAGGGATTACAATGAGCAGTTCTTC.

A single count supports this clone. The rearrangement links TRBV29-1 to TRBJ1-2; 7 positions agree with TRBD1. CDR3 length equals 13 residues. V was pared by 5 bases and J by 0 bases, with 3 bases of the junction left unmatched. The germline V gene encodes CDR1 SQVTM and CDR2 ANQGSEA. CDR3 nucleotide sequence: TGCAGCGTTCGGACAGGAACTAACTATGGCTACACCTTC. Translated: CSVRTGTNYGYTF.

This chain links TRBV5-1 with TRBJ1-4; 8 positions match TRBD1. The CDR3 has 15 amino acids. The junction had 6 bases not matched to a gene; V was cut back by 5 bases and J by 3 bases. Per germline, CDR1 SGHRS and CDR2 YFSETQ. The CDR3 region has the DNA TGCGCCAGCAGAGCGCAGGGGGCGCCTAATGAAAAACTGTTTTTT. Protein: CASRAQGAPNEKLFF.

V and J are TRBV5-1 and TRBJ2-7; a weak D match, TRBD1 (5 bases). CDR1 is SGHRS and CDR2 is YFSETQ in the germline V gene. This CDR3 is 20 amino acids long. V was shortened by 0 bases and J by 5 bases, with 30 bases between the two germline ends. The CDR3, as DNA: TGCGCCAGCAGCTTGGAAGTGGGGCCTAACTGGCGGCCCAGCAACGACGAGCAGTACTTC. Translating gives CASSLEVGPNWRPSNDEQYF. Variable domain in full (rest from reference TRBV5-1 and TRBJ2-7): KAGVTQTPRYLIKTRGQQVTLSCSPISGHRSVSWYQQTPGQGLQFLFEYFSETQRNKGNFPGRFSGRQFSNSRSEMNVSTLELGDSALYLCASSLEVGPNWRPSNDEQYFGPGTRLTVT.

CDR3 in amino acids: CASSIKGLAGGRAGELFF. CDR3 nucleotides: TGTGCCAGTAGTATCAAAGGCCTAGCGGGAGGCCGCGCCGGGGAGCTGTTTTTT. This chain uses TRBV19 with TRBJ2-2, with 11 nucleotides matching TRBD2. Germline V gene data show CDR1 as LNHDA and CDR2 as SQIVND (reference sequence). V shed 3 bases, J shed 6 bases, and the junction held 12 bases outside the gene matches. This CDR3 has 18 residues.

The V gene is TRBV10-3, the J gene TRBJ2-1, with TRBD2 matching over 11 bases. Germline loops: CDR1 ENHRY, CDR2 SYGVKD. The CDR3 runs 14 residues. V lost 10 bases, J lost 5 bases, and 7 bases stayed unmatched. The CDR3 here is CATNRLAGNNEQFF. In DNA, the CDR3 is TGTGCCACCAACCGACTAGCGGGAAACAATGAGCAGTTCTTC.

The genes are TRBV6-1 and TRBJ2-7; TRBD2 is a possible D gene (6 bases). The CDR3 spans 12 residues. Germline loops: CDR1 MNHNS, CDR2 SASEGT. V was shortened by 5 bases and J by 13 bases, with 18 bases between the two germline ends. The CDR3 region is CASSWGGTSGYF. DNA for the CDR3: TGTGCCAGCAGTTGGGGCGGGACTTCGGGATACTTC.

This chain joins TRBV7-2 and TRBJ2-3; a possible D gene is TRBD2 (5 bases). This CDR3 has 13 residues. Looked up from germline, CDR1 is SGHTA and CDR2 is FQGNSA. V gave up 5 bases and J gave up 5 bases, with 11 bases separating them. CDR3 nucleotides: TGTGCCAGCAGCCCTCTTGAGGGAGATACGCAGTATTTT. Protein product: CASSPLEGDTQYF.

The chain employs TRBV19 and TRBJ2-1; 14 bases match TRBD2. CDR1 is LNHDA, CDR2 SQIVND, per germline (reference sequence). The V segment lost 5 bases and the J segment 3 bases; nucleotides outside the gene matches: 6. The CDR3 consists of 17 residues. The CDR3 region is CASSPGLAGASYNEQFF. As DNA, the CDR3 is TGTGCCAGTAGTCCGGGACTAGCGGGAGCTAGCTACAATGAGCAGTTCTTC.

CDR3 residues: CASAPRGSSYEQYF. In DNA form, the CDR3 reads TGTGCCAGCGCTCCTCGAGGCAGTTCCTACGAGCAGTACTTC. V usage is TRBV19 and J usage is TRBJ2-7, with unresolved D. Per germline, CDR1 LNHDA and CDR2 SQIVND (reference sequence). The CDR3 consists of 14 residues. Trimming left V 9 bases short and J 1 base short, with 16 bases between.